What follows are 23 T cell receptor beta chains derived from one specimen sequenced in a study of blood T cell repertoires in COVID-19. Only in-frame clones appear in the TCRdb table, and some are missing; sequencing was by immunoSEQ multiplex PCR. The sample contains 150,000 to 200,000 clones, about 92% of which appear only once. The sample consisted of peripheral blood. Receptors were obtained from a man aged 30-40 years with COVID-19, enrolled during active disease.

V and J are TRBV28 and TRBJ2-1, with TRBD1 as a possible D gene (5 bases). Germline V gene sequence: CDR1 MDHEN, CDR2 SYDVKM. The CDR3 has 17 residues. Trimming pared 3 bases from V and 0 bases from J, leaving 15 bases between. This chain's CDR3 is CASSFPRETYSYNEQFF. CDR3 DNA sequence: TGTGCCAGCAGTTTCCCCAGGGAAACCTACTCCTACAATGAGCAGTTCTTC.

This clone was counted once. The chain couples TRBV2 to TRBJ1-4; 7 bases map to TRBD1. Germline V CDR1 and CDR2: SNHLY, FYNNEI. The V gene end was trimmed by 5 bases and the J gene end by 4 bases; junction bases not matched to a gene: 7. There are 15 residues in the CDR3. The CDR3 DNA reads as TGTGCCAGCAGTTTAGGACAGGCCCATAATGAAAAACTGTTTTTT. It specifies CASSLGQAHNEKLFF.

CDR3 in amino acids: CASSYSAGWEQYF. CDR3 in DNA: TGTGCCAGCAGTTACTCGGCAGGGTGGGAGCAGTACTTC. The rearrangement joins TRBV6-5 to TRBJ2-7; D may be TRBD1 (5 bases). Deletions cut 0 bases from V and 7 bases from J, with 10 bases between. Germline V lookup: CDR1 MNHEY, CDR2 SVGAGI. The CDR3 totals 13 residues.

The V gene is TRBV9, the J gene TRBJ1-1; D remains ambiguous. This CDR3 is 12 amino acids long. Germline values: CDR1 SGDLS, CDR2 YYNGEE. The ends were cut back, 3 bases at V and 7 bases at J, with 10 bases in the middle. This CDR3 reads CASSGSGDEAFF. The CDR3 nucleotides read TGTGCCAGCAGCGGTAGCGGGGATGAAGCTTTCTTT.

The chain uses TRBV5-5 and TRBJ1-4; D is unclear. Trimming stripped 6 bases from V and 5 bases from J, with 14 bases between. The CDR3 length is 14 residues. Germline CDR1 reads SGHKS; CDR2 reads YYEKEE (reference sequence). The CDR3 region has the DNA TGTGCCAGCACTCGGACCCCGGGGAATGAAAAACTGTTTTTT. Its protein is CASTRTPGNEKLFF.

This chain uses TRBV15 with TRBJ1-5, with D possibly TRBD1 on 6 matching bases. V lost 3 bases to trimming and J lost 6 bases, with 9 bases between them. CDR1 and CDR2 from the germline V gene are LNHNV and YYDKDF (reference sequence). The CDR3 totals 13 residues. The CDR3, as DNA: TGTGCCACCAGCAGTCAAGGGGGTCAGCCCCAGCATTTT. Protein sequence: CATSSQGGQPQHF.

The chain carries TRBV10-1 and TRBJ2-7; 7 bases fit TRBD1. Trimming at V came to 8 bases and at J to 2 bases, leaving 9 bases not matched to a gene. The CDR3 spans 14 residues. The germline V gene has CDR1 WNHNN and CDR2 SYGVQD (reference sequence). The CDR3 reads CASQTYRGPYEQYF. The CDR3 coding sequence is TGCGCCAGCCAAACATACAGGGGCCCCTACGAGCAGTACTTC.

The chain recombines TRBV28 with TRBJ1-5, with D possibly TRBD1 on 5 matching bases. V shed 3 bases and J shed 3 bases, with 12 bases lying between them. The CDR3 totals 15 residues. Germline CDR1 reads MDHEN; CDR2 reads SYDVKM. The CDR3 DNA sequence: TGTGCCAGCAGTTTCTCGTTAGGGGTCAATCAGCCCCAGCATTTT. This sequence encodes CASSFSLGVNQPQHF.

The V and J genes are TRBV4-2 and TRBJ2-5; 8 nucleotides align to TRBD1. V shed 2 bases, J shed 4 bases, and the junction held 3 bases outside the gene matches. The germline V gene encodes CDR1 LGHNA and CDR2 YNFKEQ. This CDR3 spans 14 amino acids. CDR3 loop: CASSQPGQGETQYF. The DNA for the CDR3 is TGTGCCAGCAGCCAACCCGGACAGGGAGAGACCCAGTACTTC.

The CDR3 reads CASRDQTGYNSPLHF. The CDR3 DNA sequence: TGTGCCAGCAGAGACCAGACAGGCTATAATTCACCCCTCCACTTT. The chain carries TRBV6-5 and TRBJ1-6, with a possible D match to TRBD1 (6 bases). Trimming left V 6 bases short and J 3 bases short, with 12 bases between. Per the germline V gene, CDR1 is MNHEY and CDR2 is SVGAGI. This CDR3 region has 15 residues.

CDR3 nucleotide sequence: TGTGCCAGCAGCCGAAAATCCACCGGGACAGGGAAAGATACGCAGTATTTT. Its protein product is CASSRKSTGTGKDTQYF. This chain links TRBV3-1 (or the pseudogene TRBV3-2) with TRBJ2-3; 9 bases are a match to TRBD1. The CDR3 runs 17 residues. The junction had 13 bases not matched to a gene; V was cut back by 4 bases and J by 5 bases. Germline values: CDR1 LGHDT, CDR2 YNNKEL (reference sequence).

This chain connects TRBV18 to TRBJ2-7, with TRBD1 identical over 11 bases. With 3 bases clipped from V and 5 bases from J, the junction kept 6 bases outside the gene matches. Germline CDR1 KGHSH, CDR2 LQKENI. The CDR3 spans 15 residues. In nucleotides, the CDR3 is TGTGCCAGCTCACCCGCCCGGACAGGGGGCAACGAGCAGTACTTC. Encoded protein: CASSPARTGGNEQYF.

The V call is TRBV29-1, the J call TRBJ2-7; 7 nucleotides match TRBD2. This CDR3 contains 12 residues. Per germline, CDR1 SQVTM and CDR2 ANQGSEA. The CDR3 spells CRDLAESYEQYF. The CDR3 nucleotides are TGCAGGGATCTAGCGGAGTCCTACGAGCAGTACTTC.

CDR3 loop: CASSLVLSGGSEQYF. CDR3 DNA sequence: TGTGCCAGCAGCTTAGTTCTTAGCGGGGGGTCTGAGCAGTACTTC. This rearrangement joins TRBV7-6 to TRBJ2-7; TRBD2 aligns across 10 bases. Germline V gene lookup returns CDR1 SGHVS and CDR2 FNYEAQ. The junction had 7 bases not matched to a gene; V was cut back by 1 base and J by 7 bases. CDR3 length: 15 amino acids.

V and J are TRBV20-1 and TRBJ2-3; 13 bases are a match to TRBD2. Germline CDR1 and CDR2: DFQATT and SNEGSKA (reference sequence). This CDR3 spans 17 amino acids. Trimming took 3 bases from V and 2 from J; bases not matched to a gene: 8. The CDR3 loop reads CSASGLAGVHSTDTQYF. The CDR3 nucleotides are TGCAGTGCTAGTGGACTAGCGGGAGTTCATTCCACAGATACGCAGTATTTT.

The chain combines TRBV6-1 with TRBJ1-1; a weak D match, TRBD1 (6 bases). Germline CDR1 MNHNS, CDR2 SASEGT. The CDR3 spans 13 residues. V lost 5 bases and J 7 bases, leaving 14 bases between the germline ends. DNA of the CDR3: TGTGCCAGCAGTAACTCACAGGGCATTGAAGCTTTCTTT. The encoded protein is CASSNSQGIEAFF.

The chain couples TRBV19 to TRBJ2-1, with D perhaps matching TRBD2 (6 bases). CDR1 LNHDA and CDR2 SQIVND come from the germline V gene (reference sequence). This CDR3 comprises 12 residues. The V end lost 4 bases, the J end lost 9 bases, and 10 bases lay between the germline ends. Here the CDR3 reads CASSNGGTEQFF. DNA of the CDR3: TGTGCCAGTAGTAATGGGGGGACTGAGCAGTTCTTC. The entire variable domain, with the rest obtained from reference TRBV19 and TRBJ2-1, is as follows: DGGITQSPKYLFRKEGQNVTLSCEQNLNHDAMYWYRQDPGQGLRLIYYSQIVNDFQKGDIAEGYSVSREKKESFPLTVTSAQKNPTAFYLCASSNGGTEQFFGPGTRLTVL.

As DNA, the CDR3 is TGTGCCAGCAGACGACAGGGCGGGCAGCCCCAGCATTTT. Translated: CASRRQGGQPQHF. This chain uses TRBV6-5 with TRBJ1-5, with 7 bases aligning to TRBD1. This CDR3 comprises 13 residues. The V gene's germline CDR1 is MNHEY and CDR2 SVGAGI. With V trimmed by 6 bases and J by 7 bases, 6 bases remained unmatched.

The CDR3 nucleotides are TGTGCCAGCAGCCGACCCCCGGGCTATGGCTACACCTTC. It yields the protein CASSRPPGYGYTF. The chain joins TRBV14 to TRBJ1-2; D is uncertain. V lost 4 bases to trimming and J lost 4 bases, with 10 bases between them. CDR3 length: 13 amino acids. The germline gives CDR1 SGHDN, CDR2 FVKESK.

The chain employs TRBV28 and TRBJ2-2, with D possibly matching TRBD1 (6 bases). V was trimmed by 6 bases and J by 0 bases, leaving 11 bases between them. Germline CDR1 MDHEN, CDR2 SYDVKM. This CDR3 contains 15 residues. The CDR3 DNA sequence: TGTGCCAGCAGAAAAGGGGGTACGAACACCGGGGAGCTGTTTTTT. The encoded protein is CASRKGGTNTGELFF.

The chain uses TRBV29-1 and TRBJ1-1, with D unresolved. Germline V gene lookup returns CDR1 SQVTM and CDR2 ANQGSEA. CDR3 length: 12 amino acids. Between the trimmed V and J ends, which lost 6 bases and 2 bases, there was a span of 10 bases. The CDR3, as DNA: TGCAGCGTGCTTCTATCCAACACTGAAGCTTTCTTT. Its translation is CSVLLSNTEAFF. Based on the CDR3 plus reference TRBV29-1 and TRBJ1-1, the full variable domain is SAVISQKPSRDICQRGTSLTIQCQVDSQVTMMFWYRQQPGQSLTLIATANQGSEATYESGFVIDKFPISRPNLTFSTLTVSNMSPEDSSIYLCSVLLSNTEAFFGQGTRLTVV.

There are many counts of this clone. The chain joins TRBV28 to TRBJ1-1; 7 bases match TRBD1. The CDR3 totals 15 residues. CDR1 and CDR2 from the germline V gene are MDHEN and SYDVKM. The V gene end was trimmed by 3 bases and the J gene end by 0 bases; junction bases not matched to a gene: 4. The CDR3 DNA is TGTGCCAGCAGTTTCACACAGGGGATGAACACTGAAGCTTTCTTT. Translated, it gives CASSFTQGMNTEAFF.

The CDR3 nucleotides read TGTGCCAGCAGCCGGCGGGGGGCGTTTGACTATGGCTACACCTTC. It specifies CASSRRGAFDYGYTF. J is TRBJ1-2 and V is TRBV4-2, with D perhaps matching TRBD1 (6 bases). Germline CDR1 is LGHNA and CDR2 is YNFKEQ. V gave up 4 bases and J gave up 3 bases, with 15 bases separating them. The CDR3 sequence is 15 residues long.